Detailed here is one T cell receptor (beta chain). Profiling relied on immunoSEQ multiplex PCR, and the TCRdb table lists in-frame clones only, not all of them. In the table there are some 150,000 clones, about 92% of which are singletons. Germline trimming cut 4 bases from V and 1 base from J; bases unmatched to any gene: 2. The CDR3 is made up of 15 amino acids. The germline V gene encodes CDR1 ENHRY and CDR2 SYGVKD. This sample stems from a study of T cell responses to AZD1222 COVID-19 vaccine. The chain employs TRBV10-3 and TRBJ2-2, with 8 bases aligning to TRBD1. The sequencing here drew on peripheral blood, taken on day 0 of AZD1222 vaccination. This clonotype was obtained from an adult in good health. CDR3 protein: CAISGGTGNTGELFF. In DNA form, the CDR3 reads TGTGCCATCAGTGGAGGGACAGGGAACACCGGGGAGCTGTTTTTT.